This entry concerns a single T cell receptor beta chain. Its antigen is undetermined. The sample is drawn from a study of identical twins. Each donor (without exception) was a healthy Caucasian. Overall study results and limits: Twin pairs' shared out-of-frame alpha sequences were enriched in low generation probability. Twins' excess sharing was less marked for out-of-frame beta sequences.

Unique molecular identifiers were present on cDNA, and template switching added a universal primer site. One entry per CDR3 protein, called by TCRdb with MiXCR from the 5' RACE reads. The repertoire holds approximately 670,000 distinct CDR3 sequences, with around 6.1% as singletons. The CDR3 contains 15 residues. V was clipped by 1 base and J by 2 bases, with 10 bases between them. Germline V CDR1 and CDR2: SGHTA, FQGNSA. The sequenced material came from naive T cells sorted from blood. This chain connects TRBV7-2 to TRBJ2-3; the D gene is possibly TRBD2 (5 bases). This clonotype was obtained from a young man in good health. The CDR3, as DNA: TGTGCCAGCAGCTTAGGGAGCGGCTACACAGATACGCAGTATTTT. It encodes CASSLGSGYTDTQYF.